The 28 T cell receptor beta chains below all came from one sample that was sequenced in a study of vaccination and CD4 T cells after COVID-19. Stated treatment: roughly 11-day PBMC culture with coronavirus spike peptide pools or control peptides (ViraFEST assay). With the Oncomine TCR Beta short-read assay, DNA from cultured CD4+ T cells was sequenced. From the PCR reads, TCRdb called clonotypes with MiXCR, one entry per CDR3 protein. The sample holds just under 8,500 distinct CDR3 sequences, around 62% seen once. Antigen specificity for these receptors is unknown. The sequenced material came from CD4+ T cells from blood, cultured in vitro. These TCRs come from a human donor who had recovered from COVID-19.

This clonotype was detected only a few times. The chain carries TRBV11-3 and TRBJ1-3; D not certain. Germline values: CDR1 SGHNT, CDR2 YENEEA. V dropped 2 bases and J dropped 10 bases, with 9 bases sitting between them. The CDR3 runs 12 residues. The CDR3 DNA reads TGTGCCAGCAGCTTAAAACTCAGGACCATATATTTT. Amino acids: CASSLKLRTIYF.

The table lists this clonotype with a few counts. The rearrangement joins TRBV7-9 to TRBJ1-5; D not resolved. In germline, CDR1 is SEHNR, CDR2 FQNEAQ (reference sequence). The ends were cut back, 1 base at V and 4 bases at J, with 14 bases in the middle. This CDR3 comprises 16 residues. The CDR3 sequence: CASSLGSLAKNQPQHF. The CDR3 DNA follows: TGTGCCAGCAGCTTAGGGTCACTAGCTAAAAATCAGCCCCAGCATTTT. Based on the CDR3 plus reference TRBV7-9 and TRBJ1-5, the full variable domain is DTGVSQNPRHKITKRGQNVTFRCDPISEHNRLYWYRQTLGQGPEFLTYFQNEAQLEKSRLLSDRFSAERPKGSFSTLEIQRTEQGDSAMYLCASSLGSLAKNQPQHFGDGTRLSIL.

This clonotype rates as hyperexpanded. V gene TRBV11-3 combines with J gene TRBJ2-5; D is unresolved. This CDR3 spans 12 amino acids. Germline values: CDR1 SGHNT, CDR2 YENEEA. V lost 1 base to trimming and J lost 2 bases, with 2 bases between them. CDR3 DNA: TGTGCCAGCAGCTTAGGGCAAGAGACCCAGTACTTC. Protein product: CASSLGQETQYF. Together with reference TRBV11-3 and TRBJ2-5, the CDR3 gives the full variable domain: EAGVVQSPRYKIIEKKQPVAFWCNPISGHNTLYWYLQNLGQGPELLIRYENEEAVDDSQLPKDRFSAERLKGVDSTLKIQPAELGDSAVYLCASSLGQETQYFGPGTRLLVL.

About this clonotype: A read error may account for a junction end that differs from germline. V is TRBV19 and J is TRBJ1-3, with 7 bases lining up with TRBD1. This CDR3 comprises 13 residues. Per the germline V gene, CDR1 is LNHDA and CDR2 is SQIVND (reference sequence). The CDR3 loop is CASSIGTVPRVHF. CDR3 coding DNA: TGTGCCAGTAGTATTGGGACAGTTCCCAGGGTACATTTT.

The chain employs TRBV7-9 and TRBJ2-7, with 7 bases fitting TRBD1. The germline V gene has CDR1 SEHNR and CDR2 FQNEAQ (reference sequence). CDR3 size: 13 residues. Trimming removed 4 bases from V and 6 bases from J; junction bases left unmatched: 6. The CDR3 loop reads CASSSNTGAEQYF. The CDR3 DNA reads TGTGCCAGCAGCTCGAATACAGGGGCCGAGCAGTACTTC.

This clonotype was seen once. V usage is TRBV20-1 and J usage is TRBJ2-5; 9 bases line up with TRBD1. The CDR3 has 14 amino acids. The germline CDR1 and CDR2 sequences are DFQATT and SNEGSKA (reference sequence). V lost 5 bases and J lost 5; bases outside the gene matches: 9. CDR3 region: CSAVYRGRWETQYF. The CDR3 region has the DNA TGCAGTGCTGTGTACAGGGGGCGATGGGAGACCCAGTACTTC.

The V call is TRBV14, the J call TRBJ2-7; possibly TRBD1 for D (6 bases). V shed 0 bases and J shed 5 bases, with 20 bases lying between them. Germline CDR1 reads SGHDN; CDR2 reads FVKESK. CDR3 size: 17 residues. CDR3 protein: CASSQEGAYGGPDEQYF. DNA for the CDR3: TGTGCCAGCAGCCAAGAGGGGGCTTATGGGGGTCCTGACGAGCAGTACTTC.

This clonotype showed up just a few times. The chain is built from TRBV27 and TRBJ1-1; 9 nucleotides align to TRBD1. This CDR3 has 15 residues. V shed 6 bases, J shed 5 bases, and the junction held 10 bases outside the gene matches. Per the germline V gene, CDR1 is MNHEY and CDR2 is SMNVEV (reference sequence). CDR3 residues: CASRPGTGSRTEAFF. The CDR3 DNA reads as TGTGCCAGCAGACCGGGGACAGGGTCCAGGACTGAAGCTTTCTTT.

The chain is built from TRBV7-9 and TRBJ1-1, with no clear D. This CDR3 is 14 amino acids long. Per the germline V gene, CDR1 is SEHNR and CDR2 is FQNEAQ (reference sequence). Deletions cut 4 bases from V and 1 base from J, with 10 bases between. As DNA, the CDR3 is TGTGCCAGCAGCTCTATACCCGGGAACACTGAAGCTTTCTTT. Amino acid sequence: CASSSIPGNTEAFF.

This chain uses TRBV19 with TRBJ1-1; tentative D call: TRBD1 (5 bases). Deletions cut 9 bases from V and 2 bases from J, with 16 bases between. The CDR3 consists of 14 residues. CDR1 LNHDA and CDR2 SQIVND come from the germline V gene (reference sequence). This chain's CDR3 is CASRGGGKNTEAFF. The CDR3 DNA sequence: TGTGCCAGCCGAGGCGGGGGGAAAAACACTGAAGCTTTCTTT.

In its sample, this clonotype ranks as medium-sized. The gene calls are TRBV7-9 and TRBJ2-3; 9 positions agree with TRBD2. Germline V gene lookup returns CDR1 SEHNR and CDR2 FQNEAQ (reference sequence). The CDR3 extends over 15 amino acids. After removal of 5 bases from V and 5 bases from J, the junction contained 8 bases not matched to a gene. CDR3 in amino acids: CASSLRGGAGDTQYF. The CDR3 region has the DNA TGTGCCAGCAGCCTCCGCGGGGGGGCGGGAGATACGCAGTATTTT.

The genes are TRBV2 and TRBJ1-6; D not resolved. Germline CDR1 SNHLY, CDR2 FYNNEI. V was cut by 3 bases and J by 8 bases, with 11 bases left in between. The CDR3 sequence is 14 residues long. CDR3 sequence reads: CASSERIGDSPLHF. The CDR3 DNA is TGTGCCAGCAGTGAGCGGATCGGCGATTCACCCCTCCACTTT.

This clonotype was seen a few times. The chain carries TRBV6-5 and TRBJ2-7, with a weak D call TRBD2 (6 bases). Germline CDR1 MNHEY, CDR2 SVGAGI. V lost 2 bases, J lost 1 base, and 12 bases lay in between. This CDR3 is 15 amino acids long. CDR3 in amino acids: CASSYGGVSSYEQYF. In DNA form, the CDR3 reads TGTGCCAGCAGTTACGGAGGGGTTAGTTCCTACGAGCAGTACTTC.

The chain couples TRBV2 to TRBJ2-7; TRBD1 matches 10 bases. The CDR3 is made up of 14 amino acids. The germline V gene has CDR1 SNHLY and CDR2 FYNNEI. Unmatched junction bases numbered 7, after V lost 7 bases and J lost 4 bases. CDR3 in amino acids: CASTWDRGEYEQYF. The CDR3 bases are TGTGCCAGCACCTGGGACAGGGGAGAATACGAGCAGTACTTC.

The CDR3 bases are TGTGCCAGCAGAACCTCAGGGTGGGGTAACTATGGCTACACCTTC. It translates to CASRTSGWGNYGYTF. This chain joins TRBV25-1 and TRBJ1-2, with D tentatively TRBD1 (5 bases). Between the trimmed V and J ends, which lost 6 bases and 1 base, there was a span of 15 bases. CDR3 size: 15 residues. The germline V gene encodes CDR1 MGHDK and CDR2 SYGVNS.

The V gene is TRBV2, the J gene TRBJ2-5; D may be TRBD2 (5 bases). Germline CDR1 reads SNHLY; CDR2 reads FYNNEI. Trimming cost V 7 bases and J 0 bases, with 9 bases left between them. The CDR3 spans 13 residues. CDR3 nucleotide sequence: TGTGCCAGCAACACGGGATACCAAGAGACCCAGTACTTC. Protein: CASNTGYQETQYF.

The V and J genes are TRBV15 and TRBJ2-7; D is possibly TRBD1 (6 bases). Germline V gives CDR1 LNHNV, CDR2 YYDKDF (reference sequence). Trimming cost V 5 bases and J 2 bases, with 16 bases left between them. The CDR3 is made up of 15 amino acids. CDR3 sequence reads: CATSRPQGSTYEQYF. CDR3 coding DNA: TGTGCCACCAGCCGCCCACAGGGCTCTACCTACGAGCAGTACTTC. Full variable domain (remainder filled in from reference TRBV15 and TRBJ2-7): DAMVIQNPRYQVTQFGKPVTLSCSQTLNHNVMYWYQQKSSQAPKLLFHYYDKDFNNEADTPDNFQSRRPNTSFCFLDIRSPGLGDTAMYLCATSRPQGSTYEQYFGPGTRLTVT.

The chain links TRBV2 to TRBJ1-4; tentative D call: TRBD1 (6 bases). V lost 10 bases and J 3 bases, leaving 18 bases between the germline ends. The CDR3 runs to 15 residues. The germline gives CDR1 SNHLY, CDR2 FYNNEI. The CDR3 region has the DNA TGTGCCACCCGTTATACAGGGAACGCTAATGAAAAACTGTTTTTT. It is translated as CATRYTGNANEKLFF. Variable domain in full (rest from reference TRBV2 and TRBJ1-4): EPEVTQTPSHQVTQMGQEVILRCVPISNHLYFYWYRQILGQKVEFLVSFYNNEISEKSEIFDDQFSVERPDGSNFTLKIRSTKLEDSAMYFCATRYTGNANEKLFFGSGTQLSVL.

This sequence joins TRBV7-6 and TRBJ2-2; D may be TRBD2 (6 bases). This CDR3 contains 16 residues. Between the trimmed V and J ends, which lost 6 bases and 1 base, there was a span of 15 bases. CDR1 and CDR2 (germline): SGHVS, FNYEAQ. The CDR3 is CASRQTRDLNTGELFF. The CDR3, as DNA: TGTGCCAGCAGACAAACCCGGGACTTGAACACCGGGGAGCTGTTTTTT.

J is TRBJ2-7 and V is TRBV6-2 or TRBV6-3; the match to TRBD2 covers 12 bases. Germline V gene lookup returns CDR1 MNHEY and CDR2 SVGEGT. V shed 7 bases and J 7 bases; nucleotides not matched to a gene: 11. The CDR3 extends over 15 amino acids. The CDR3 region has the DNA TGTGCCAGCACTAAAATTGGACTAGCGGGAAATGAGCAGTACTTC. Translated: CASTKIGLAGNEQYF.

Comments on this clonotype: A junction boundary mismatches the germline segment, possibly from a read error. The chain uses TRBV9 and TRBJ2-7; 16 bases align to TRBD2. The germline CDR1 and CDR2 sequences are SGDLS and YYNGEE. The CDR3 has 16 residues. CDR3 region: CASSAGLAGGPGEQCF. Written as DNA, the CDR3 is TGTGCCAGCAGCGCGGGACTAGCGGGGGGGCCAGGCGAGCAGTGCTTC.

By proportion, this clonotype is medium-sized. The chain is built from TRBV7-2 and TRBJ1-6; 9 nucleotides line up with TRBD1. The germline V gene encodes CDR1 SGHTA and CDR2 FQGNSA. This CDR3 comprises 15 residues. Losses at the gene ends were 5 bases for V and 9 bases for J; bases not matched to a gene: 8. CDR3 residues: CASSIRQGGGSPLHF. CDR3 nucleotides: TGTGCCAGCAGCATTCGACAGGGGGGTGGTTCACCCCTCCACTTT.

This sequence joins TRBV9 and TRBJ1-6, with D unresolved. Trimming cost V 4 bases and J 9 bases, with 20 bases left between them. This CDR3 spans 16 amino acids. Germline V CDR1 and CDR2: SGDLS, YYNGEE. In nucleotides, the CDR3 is TGTGCCAGCAGCCCCAGAATCCATCAGGAGGGTTCACCCCTCCACTTT. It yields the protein CASSPRIHQEGSPLHF.

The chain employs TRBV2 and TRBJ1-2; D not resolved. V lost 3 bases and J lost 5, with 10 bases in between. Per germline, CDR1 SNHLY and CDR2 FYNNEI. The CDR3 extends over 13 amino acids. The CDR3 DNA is TGTGCCAGCAGTGATGTGACCCCGTATGGCTACACCTTC. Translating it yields CASSDVTPYGYTF.

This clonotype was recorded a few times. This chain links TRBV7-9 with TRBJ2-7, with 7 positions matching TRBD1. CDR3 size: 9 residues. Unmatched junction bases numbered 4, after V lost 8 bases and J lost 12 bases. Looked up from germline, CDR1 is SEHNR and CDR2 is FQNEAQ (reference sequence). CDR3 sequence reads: CASGPGGYF. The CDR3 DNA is TGTGCCAGCGGACCAGGGGGGTACTTC.

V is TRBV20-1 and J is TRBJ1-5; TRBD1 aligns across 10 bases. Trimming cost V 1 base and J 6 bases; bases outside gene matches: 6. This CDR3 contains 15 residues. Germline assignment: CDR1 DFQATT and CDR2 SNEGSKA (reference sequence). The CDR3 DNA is TGCAGTGCTAGAGTGGCGACAGGGGGCGGTCAGCCCCAGCATTTT. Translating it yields CSARVATGGGQPQHF.

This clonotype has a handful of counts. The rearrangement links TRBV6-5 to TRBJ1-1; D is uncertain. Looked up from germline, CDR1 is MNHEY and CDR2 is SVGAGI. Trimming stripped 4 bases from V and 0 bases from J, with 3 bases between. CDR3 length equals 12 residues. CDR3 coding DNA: TGTGCCAGCAGTTTAGTGAACACTGAAGCTTTCTTT. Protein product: CASSLVNTEAFF.

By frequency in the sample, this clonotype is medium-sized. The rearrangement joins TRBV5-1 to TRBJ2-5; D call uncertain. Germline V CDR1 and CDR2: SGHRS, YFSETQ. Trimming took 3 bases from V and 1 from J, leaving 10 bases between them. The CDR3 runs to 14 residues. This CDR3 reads CASSSTAIQETQYF. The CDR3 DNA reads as TGCGCCAGCAGCTCCACAGCTATCCAAGAGACCCAGTACTTC.